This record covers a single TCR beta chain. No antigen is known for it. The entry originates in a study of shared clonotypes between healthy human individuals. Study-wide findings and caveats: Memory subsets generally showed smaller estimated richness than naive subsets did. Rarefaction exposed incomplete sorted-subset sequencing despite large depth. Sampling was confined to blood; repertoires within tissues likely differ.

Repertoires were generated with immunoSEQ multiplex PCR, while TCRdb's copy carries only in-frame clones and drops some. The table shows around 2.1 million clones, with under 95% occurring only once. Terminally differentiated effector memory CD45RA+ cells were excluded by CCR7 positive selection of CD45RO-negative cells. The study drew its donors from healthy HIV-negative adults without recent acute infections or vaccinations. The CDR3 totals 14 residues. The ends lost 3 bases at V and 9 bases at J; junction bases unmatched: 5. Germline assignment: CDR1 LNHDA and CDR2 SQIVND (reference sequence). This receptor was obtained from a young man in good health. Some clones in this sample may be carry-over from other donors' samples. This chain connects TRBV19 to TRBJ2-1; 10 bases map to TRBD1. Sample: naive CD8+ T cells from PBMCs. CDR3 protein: CASSMGTGVIEQFF. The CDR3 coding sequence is TGTGCCAGTAGTATGGGGACAGGGGTCATTGAGCAGTTCTTC.